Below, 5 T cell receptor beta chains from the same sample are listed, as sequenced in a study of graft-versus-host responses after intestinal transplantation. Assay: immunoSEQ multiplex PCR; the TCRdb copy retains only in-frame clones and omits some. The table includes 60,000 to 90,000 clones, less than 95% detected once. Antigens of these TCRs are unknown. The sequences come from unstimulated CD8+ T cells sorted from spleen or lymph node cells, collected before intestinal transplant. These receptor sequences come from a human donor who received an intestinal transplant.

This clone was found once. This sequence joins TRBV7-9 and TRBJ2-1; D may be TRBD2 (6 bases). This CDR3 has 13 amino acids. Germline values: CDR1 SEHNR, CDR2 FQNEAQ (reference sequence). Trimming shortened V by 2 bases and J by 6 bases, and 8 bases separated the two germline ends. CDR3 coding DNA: TGTGCCAGCAGCTTATTGGGGGGCAATGAGCAGTTCTTC. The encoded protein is CASSLLGGNEQFF.

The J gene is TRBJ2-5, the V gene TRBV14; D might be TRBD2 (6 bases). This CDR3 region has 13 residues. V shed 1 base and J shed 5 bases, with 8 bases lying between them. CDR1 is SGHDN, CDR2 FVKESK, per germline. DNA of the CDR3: TGTGCCAGCAGCCAAGTTGCGGGGGAGACCCAGTACTTC. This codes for CASSQVAGETQYF. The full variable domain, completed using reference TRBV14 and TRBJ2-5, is EAGVTQFPSHSVIEKGQTVTLRCDPISGHDNLYWYRRVMGKEIKFLLHFVKESKQDESGMPNNRFLAERTGGTYSTLKVQPAELEDSGVYFCASSQVAGETQYFGPGTRLLVL.

The CDR3 region is CATTLSGGSEQYF. CDR3 DNA: TGTGCCACAACCCTCTCGGGGGGGAGCGAGCAGTACTTC. V usage is TRBV10-3 and J usage is TRBJ2-7; the match to TRBD2 covers 8 bases. The V gene end was trimmed by 10 bases and the J gene end by 6 bases; junction bases not matched to a gene: 11. Germline CDR1 and CDR2: ENHRY and SYGVKD. The CDR3 is 13 amino acids.

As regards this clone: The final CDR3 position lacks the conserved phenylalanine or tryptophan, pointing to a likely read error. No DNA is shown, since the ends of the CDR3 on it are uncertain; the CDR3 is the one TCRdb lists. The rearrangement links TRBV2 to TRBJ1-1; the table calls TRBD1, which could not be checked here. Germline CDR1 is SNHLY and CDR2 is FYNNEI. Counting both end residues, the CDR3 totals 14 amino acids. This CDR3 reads CASSEWTGGLMFRL.

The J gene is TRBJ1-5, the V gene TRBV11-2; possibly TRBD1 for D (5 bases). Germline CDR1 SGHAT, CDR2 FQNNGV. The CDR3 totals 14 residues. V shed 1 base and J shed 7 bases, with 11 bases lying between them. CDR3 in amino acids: CASSLGGGNQPQHF. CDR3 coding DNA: TGTGCCAGCAGCTTAGGGGGGGGTAACCAGCCCCAGCATTTT.